This note documents a single T cell receptor beta chain sequence. Its antigen is unknown. These data are taken from a study of identical twins. Study results and limitations: For out-of-frame alpha sequences shared by twins, low generation probability was in excess. Conclusions were based on cross-sectional statistical analysis, without following the same donors. Weaker excess twin sharing was seen among beta out-of-frame sequences.

TCRdb re-analysed the 5' RACE reads in MiXCR, keeping a single row per CDR3 protein. The sample carries about 890,000 distinct CDR3 sequences, over 9% recorded once. The same sample was also studied in work on yellow fever vaccine responses in identical twins. That paper states: After vaccination, twins' T cell response reportedly seemed partly convergent, partly personalized.

The sample comprised PBMCs. This receptor was taken from a woman between 18 and 29 years old in good health.

This CDR3 reads CASSQGTGRTEKLFF. Written as DNA, the CDR3 is TGTGCCAGCAGCCAAGGGACAGGGAGGACCGAAAAACTGTTTTTT. The chain combines TRBV4-2 with TRBJ1-4; TRBD1 agrees at 8 bases. Germline V gives CDR1 LGHNA, CDR2 YNFKEQ. The junction had 6 bases not matched to a gene; V was cut back by 1 base and J by 8 bases. The CDR3 length is 15 residues.